Sequencing of this T cell receptor (beta chain) was carried out in a study of blood T cell repertoires in COVID-19 (dated by TCRdb to 2019 to 2021). Study-level background: Samples covering the acute and convalescent phases of COVID-19 were provided by collaborators in the United States, Italy and Spain. The material from the prospective study consisted of cDNA or gDNA derived from T cells, B-cell-depleted T cells, or PBMCs. The dataset comprised deeply sampled blood TCRbeta repertoires from subjects exposed to, actively infected with, or recovered from COVID-19. A freely available public database, intended as a resource for researchers studying the immune response to SARS-CoV-2, is where the repertoires were released. Samples were obtained from the ongoing ImmuneRACE study (first 160 participants) and from 1,200 or so subjects provided by 6 global collaborators. Sample metadata almost always included a de-identified subject ID, COVID-19 status, age in years and sex. Where available, HLA class I and class II types were obtained from metadata supplied by the sample provider rather than from assay-based typing.

TCRbeta CDR3 regions were amplified from genomic DNA using the immunoSEQ Assay, a bias-controlled multiplex PCR. The authors processed their data as follows. Within the assay, amplification of reference gene primers was used to estimate how many nucleated cells each sample contained. To quantify the absolute abundance of each unique TCRbeta CDR3 rearrangement, sequence reads were collapsed and filtered. Productive Simpson clonality was computed per sample as the square root of Simpson's diversity index over productive rearrangements. Not all clones reach the TCRdb copy of this immuneACCESS table, which keeps in-frame sequences only. Checked studies attribute under half of the gap to unresolved V genes and leave the rest unexplained. From that table come the V and J calls and clone size; the DNA was used to work out D and trimming. Present in this sample are about 370,000 clones, approximately 88% of which were seen just once. Approximately 3% of the sample rests with the top ten.

As regards this clone: Its antigen is currently not known. Base-call qualities are not available, and no considerably larger clone is one nucleotide away.

At one collaborating source in Seattle, patients were enrolled during active infection and were followed longitudinally through the course of disease. Each collaborating institution followed its own protocols to collect whole blood in K2EDTA tubes. For TCRbeta analysis, collaborator samples were shipped as frozen whole blood, as isolated PBMCs, or as DNA extracted from either sample type. Looking up the germline V gene (reference sequence) yields CDR1 LNHDA and CDR2 SQIVND. V trim: 5 bases; J trim: 4 bases; unmatched bases: 10. The CDR3, cysteine through phenylalanine, is 16 amino acids long. CDR3 DNA is the only sequence kept; it has 48 bases, read in frame from the first base. The full study reports these points: The amount of clinical and demographic metadata varied by source and participant and was provided uncurated.

The chain couples TRBV19 to TRBJ2-3; TRBD2 aligns with 9 central bases. The origin of this receptor is a woman aged 25 to 39 with COVID-19, enrolled during active disease. Sequencing was performed on peripheral blood. At the DNA level, the sequence is TGTGCCAGTAGTGTCCGGGGACTAGCTCGGGCAGATACGCAGTATTTT. Translated, this is CASSVRGLARADTQYF.